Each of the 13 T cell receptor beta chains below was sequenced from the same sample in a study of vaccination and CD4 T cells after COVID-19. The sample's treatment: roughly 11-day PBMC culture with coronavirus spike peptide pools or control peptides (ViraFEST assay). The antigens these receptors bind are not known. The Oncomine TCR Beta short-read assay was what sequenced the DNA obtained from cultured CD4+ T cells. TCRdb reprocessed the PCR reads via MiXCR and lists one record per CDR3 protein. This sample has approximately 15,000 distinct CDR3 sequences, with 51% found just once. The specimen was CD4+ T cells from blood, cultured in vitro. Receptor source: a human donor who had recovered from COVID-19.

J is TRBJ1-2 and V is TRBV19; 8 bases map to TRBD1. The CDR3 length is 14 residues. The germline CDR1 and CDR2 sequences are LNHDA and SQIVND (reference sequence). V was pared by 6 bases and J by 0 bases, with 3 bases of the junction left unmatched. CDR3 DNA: TGTGCCAGTAGGAGGGACAGGACTAACTATGGCTACACCTTC. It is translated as CASRRDRTNYGYTF.

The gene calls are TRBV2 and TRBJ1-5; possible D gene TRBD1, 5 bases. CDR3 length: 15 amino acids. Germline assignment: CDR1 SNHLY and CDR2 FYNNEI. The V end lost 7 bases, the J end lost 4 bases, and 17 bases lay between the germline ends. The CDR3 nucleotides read TGTGCCAGCAAAGAGGCCCGGGGCGCAAATCAGCCCCAGCATTTT. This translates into CASKEARGANQPQHF.

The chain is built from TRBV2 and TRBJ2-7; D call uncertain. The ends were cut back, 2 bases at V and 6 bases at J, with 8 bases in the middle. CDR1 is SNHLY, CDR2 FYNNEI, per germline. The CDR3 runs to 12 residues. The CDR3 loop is CASSESASEQYF. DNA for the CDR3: TGTGCCAGCAGTGAAAGTGCTTCCGAGCAGTACTTC.

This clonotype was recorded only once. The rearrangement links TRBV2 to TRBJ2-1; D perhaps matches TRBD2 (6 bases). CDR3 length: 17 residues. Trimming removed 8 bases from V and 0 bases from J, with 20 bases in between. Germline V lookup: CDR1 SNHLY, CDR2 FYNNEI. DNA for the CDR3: TGTGCCAGCGGATACTTGAAGTGGGGAGGCTCCTACAATGAGCAGTTCTTC. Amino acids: CASGYLKWGGSYNEQFF.

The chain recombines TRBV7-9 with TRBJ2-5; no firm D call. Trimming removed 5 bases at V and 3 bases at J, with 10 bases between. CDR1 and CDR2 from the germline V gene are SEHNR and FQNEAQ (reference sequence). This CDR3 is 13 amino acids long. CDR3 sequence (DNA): TGTGCCAGCAGCCTGGGGTTGGAAGAGACCCAGTACTTC. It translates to CASSLGLEETQYF.

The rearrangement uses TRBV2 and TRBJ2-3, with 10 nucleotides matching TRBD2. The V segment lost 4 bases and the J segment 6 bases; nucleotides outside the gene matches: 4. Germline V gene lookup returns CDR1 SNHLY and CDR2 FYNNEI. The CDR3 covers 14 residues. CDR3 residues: CASSVASGSDTQYF. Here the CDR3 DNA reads TGTGCCAGCAGTGTGGCTAGCGGGAGTGATACGCAGTATTTT.

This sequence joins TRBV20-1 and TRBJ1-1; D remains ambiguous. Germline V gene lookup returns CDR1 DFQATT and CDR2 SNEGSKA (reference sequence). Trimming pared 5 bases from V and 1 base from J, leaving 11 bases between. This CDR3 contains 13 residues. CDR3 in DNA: TGCAGTGCTCCACGGACGGAGAACACTGAAGCTTTCTTT. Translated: CSAPRTENTEAFF.

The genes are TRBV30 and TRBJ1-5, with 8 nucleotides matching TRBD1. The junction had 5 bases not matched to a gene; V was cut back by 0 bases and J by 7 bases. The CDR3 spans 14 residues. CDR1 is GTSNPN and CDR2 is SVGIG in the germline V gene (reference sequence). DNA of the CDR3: TGTGCCTGGAGTGTATCAGGGGGCGGACAGCCCCAGCATTTT. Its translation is CAWSVSGGGQPQHF. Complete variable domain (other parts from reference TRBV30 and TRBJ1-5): SQTIHQWPATLVQPVGSPLSLECTVEGTSNPNLYWYRQAAGRGLQLLFYSVGIGQISSEVPQNLSASRPQDRQFILSSKKLLLSDSGFYLCAWSVSGGGQPQHFGDGTRLSIL.

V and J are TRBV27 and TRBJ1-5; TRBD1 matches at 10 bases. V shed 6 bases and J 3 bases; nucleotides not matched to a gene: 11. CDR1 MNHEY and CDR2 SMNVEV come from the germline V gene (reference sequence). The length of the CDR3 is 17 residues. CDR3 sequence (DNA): TGTGCCAGCAGGTCGACAGGGGGCGCGTTTGACAATCAGCCCCAGCATTTT. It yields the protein CASRSTGGAFDNQPQHF.

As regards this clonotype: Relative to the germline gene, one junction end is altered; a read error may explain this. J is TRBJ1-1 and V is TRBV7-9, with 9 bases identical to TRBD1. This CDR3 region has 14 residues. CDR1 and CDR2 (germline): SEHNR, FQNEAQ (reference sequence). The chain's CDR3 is CASSTGTGNTEASF. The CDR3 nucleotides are TGTGCCAGCAGCACCGGGACAGGGAACACTGAAGCTTCCTTT.

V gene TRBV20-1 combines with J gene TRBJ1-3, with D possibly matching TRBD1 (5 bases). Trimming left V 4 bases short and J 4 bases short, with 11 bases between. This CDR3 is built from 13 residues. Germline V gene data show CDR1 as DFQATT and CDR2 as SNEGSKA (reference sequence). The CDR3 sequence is CSATRDWGNTIYF. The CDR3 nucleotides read TGCAGTGCTACAAGGGACTGGGGAAACACCATATATTTT.

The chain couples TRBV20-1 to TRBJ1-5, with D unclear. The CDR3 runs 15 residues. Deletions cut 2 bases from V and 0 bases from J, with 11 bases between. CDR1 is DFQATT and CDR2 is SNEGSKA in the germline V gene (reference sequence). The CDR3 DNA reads TGCAGTGCTAGATTTCCCGGGAGTAGCAATCAGCCCCAGCATTTT. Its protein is CSARFPGSSNQPQHF.

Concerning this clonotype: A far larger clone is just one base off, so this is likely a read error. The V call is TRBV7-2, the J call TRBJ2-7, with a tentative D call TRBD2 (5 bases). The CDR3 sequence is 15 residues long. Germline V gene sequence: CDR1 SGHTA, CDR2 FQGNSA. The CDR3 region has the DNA TGTGTCAGCAGCTTGCGCTACGAGGGCTCCTACGAGCAGTACTTC. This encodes CVSSLRYEGSYEQYF.